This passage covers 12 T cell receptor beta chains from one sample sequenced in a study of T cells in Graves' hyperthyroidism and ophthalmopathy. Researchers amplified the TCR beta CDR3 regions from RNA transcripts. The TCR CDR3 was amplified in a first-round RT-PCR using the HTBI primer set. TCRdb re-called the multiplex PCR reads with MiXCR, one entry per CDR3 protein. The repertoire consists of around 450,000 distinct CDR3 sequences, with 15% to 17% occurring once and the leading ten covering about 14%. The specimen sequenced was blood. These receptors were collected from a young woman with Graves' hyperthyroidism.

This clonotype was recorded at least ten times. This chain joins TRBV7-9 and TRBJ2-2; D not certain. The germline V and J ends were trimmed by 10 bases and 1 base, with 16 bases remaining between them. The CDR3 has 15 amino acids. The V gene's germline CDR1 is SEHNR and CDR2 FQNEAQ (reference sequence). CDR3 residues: CANLRQGLNTGELFF. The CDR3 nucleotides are TGTGCCAACCTAAGGCAAGGGTTGAACACCGGGGAGCTGTTTTTT.

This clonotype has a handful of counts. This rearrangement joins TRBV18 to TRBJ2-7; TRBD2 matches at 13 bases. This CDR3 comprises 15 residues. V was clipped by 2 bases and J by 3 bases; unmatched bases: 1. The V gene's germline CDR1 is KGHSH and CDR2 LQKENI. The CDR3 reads CASSPGTSGVYEQYF. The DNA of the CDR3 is TGTGCCAGCTCACCAGGGACTAGCGGGGTCTACGAGCAGTACTTC.

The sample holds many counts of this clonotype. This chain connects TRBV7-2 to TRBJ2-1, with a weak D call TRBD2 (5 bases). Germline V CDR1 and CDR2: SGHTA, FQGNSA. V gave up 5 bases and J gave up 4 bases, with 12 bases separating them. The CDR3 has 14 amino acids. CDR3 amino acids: CASSAPGRYNEQFF. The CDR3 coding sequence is TGTGCCAGCAGCGCACCTGGGAGATACAATGAGCAGTTCTTC.

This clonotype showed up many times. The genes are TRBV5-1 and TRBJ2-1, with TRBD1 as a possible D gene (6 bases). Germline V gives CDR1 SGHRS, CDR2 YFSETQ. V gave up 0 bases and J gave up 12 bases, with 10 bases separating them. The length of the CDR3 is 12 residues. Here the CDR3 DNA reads TGCGCCAGCAGCTTGGACAGGGTTTCGCAGTTCTTC. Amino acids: CASSLDRVSQFF.

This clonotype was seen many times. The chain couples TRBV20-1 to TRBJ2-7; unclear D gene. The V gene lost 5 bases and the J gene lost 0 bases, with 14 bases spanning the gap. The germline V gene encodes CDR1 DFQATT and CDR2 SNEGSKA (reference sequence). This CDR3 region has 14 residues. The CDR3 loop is CSALKAVSSYEQYF. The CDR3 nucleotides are TGCAGTGCTTTAAAGGCGGTTAGCTCCTACGAGCAGTACTTC.

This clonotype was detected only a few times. CDR3 bases: TGTGCCAGCAGCAAACACCCGGGGGCGGGGGGGGGCAATCAGCCCCAGCATTTT. It is translated as CASSKHPGAGGGNQPQHF. V usage is TRBV6-1 and J usage is TRBJ1-5, with a possible D match to TRBD1 (6 bases). Trimming cost V 6 bases and J 2 bases, with 23 bases left between them. From germline, CDR1 is MNHNS and CDR2 SASEGT. The CDR3 length is 18 residues.

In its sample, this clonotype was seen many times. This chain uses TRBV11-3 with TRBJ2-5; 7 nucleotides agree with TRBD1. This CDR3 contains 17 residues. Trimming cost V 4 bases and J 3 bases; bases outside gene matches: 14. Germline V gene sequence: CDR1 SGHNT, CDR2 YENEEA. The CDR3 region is CASSSYSHRGLKETQYF. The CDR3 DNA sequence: TGTGCCAGCAGCTCTTATAGCCATAGGGGGCTAAAAGAGACCCAGTACTTC.

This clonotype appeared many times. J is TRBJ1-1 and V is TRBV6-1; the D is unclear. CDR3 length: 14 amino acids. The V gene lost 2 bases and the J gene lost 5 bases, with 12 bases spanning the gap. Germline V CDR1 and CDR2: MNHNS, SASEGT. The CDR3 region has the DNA TGTGCCAGCAGTGAATTTGAGACGGGGACTGAAGCTTTCTTT. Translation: CASSEFETGTEAFF.

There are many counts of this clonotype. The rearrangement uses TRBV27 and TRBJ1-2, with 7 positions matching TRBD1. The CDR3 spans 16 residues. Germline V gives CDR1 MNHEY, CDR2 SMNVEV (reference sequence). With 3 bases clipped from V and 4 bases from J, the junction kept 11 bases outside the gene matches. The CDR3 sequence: CASSFRRQGEPYGYTF. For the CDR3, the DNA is TGTGCCAGCAGTTTCCGTCGACAGGGCGAACCCTATGGCTACACCTTC.

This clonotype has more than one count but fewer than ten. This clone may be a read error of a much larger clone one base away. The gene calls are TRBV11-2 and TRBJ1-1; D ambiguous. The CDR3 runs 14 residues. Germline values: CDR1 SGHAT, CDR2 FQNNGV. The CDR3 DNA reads TGTGCCAGCAGCTTAGAAGGTATGAACGCTGAAGCTTTCTTT. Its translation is CASSLEGMNAEAFF.

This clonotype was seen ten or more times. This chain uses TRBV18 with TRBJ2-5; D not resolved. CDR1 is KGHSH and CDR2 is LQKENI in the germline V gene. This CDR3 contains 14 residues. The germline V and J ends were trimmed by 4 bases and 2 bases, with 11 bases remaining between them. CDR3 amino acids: CASSLRAAQETQYF. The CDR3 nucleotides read TGTGCCAGCTCACTAAGGGCGGCACAAGAGACCCAGTACTTC.

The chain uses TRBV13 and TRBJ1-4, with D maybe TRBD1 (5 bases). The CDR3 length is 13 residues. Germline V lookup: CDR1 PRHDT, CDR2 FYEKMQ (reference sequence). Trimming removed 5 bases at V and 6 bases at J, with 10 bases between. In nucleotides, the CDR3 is TGTGCCAGCAGCGCTAGACAGCATGAAAAACTGTTTTTT. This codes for CASSARQHEKLFF.